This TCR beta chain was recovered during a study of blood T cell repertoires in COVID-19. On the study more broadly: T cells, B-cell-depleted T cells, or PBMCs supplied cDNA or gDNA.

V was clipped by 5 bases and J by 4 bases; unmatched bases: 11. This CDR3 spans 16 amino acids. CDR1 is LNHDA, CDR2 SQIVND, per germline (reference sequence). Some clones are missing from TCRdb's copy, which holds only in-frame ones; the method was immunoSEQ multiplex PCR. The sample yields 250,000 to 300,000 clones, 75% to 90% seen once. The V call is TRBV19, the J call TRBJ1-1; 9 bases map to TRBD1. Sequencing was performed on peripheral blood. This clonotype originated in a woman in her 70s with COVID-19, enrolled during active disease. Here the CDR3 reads CASSVTPGTGITEAFF. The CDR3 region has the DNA TGTGCCAGTAGTGTCACCCCCGGGACAGGGATCACTGAAGCTTTCTTT.